Below, 28 T cell receptor beta chains from the same sample are listed, as sequenced in a study of blood T cell repertoires in COVID-19. Assay: immunoSEQ multiplex PCR; the TCRdb copy retains only in-frame clones and omits some. The data hold roughly 200,000 clones, with more than 75% observed a single time. What was sequenced was peripheral blood. Receptors were obtained from a person between 65 and 79 years old with COVID-19, enrolled during active disease.

The genes are TRBV5-1 and TRBJ1-4; 7 bases line up with TRBD1. The trim removed 2 bases at V and 8 bases at J, leaving 12 bases unmatched. Per germline, CDR1 SGHRS and CDR2 YFSETQ. The CDR3 consists of 16 residues. CDR3 coding DNA: TGCGCCAGCAGCTTTTCCCCCCAGGGGGATGGCGAAAAACTGTTTTTT. Translated: CASSFSPQGDGEKLFF.

The rearrangement links TRBV7-3 to TRBJ2-7, with 10 bases that match TRBD1. Germline V gives CDR1 SGHTA, CDR2 FQGTGA. This CDR3 is 14 amino acids long. Trimming took 3 bases from V and 6 from J; bases not matched to a gene: 5. The CDR3 sequence is CASSFRDRGCEQYF. DNA of the CDR3: TGTGCCAGCAGCTTCCGGGACAGGGGATGCGAGCAGTACTTC.

This clone was seen only a few times. The chain joins TRBV25-1 to TRBJ1-2; no reliable D call. With 2 bases removed from V and 5 bases from J, the gap between germline ends came to 9 bases. Germline values: CDR1 MGHDK, CDR2 SYGVNS. The CDR3 has 13 amino acids. For the CDR3, the DNA is TGTGCCAGCAGTGAAGGTCGCGGATATGGCTACACCTTC. This translates into CASSEGRGYGYTF.

The chain has TRBV11-2 and TRBJ1-2; 8 bases match TRBD1. Trimming at V came to 4 bases and at J to 1 base, leaving 2 bases not matched to a gene. Germline V gene lookup returns CDR1 SGHAT and CDR2 FQNNGV. The CDR3 consists of 14 residues. CDR3 bases: TGTGCCAGCAGCTCCAGGGGGCTTAACTATGGCTACACCTTC. This translates into CASSSRGLNYGYTF.

The chain carries TRBV29-1 and TRBJ2-2; D remains unclear. CDR1 and CDR2 from the germline V gene are SQVTM and ANQGSEA. V lost 3 bases to trimming and J lost 7 bases, with 15 bases between them. The CDR3 is 14 residues long. The CDR3 nucleotides read TGCAGCGTTGACGCTAGTGGGTCCGGCGGGGAGCTGTTTTTT. Translated, it gives CSVDASGSGGELFF.

The CDR3 bases are TGTGCCAGCAGCGTCGGAGGGGGCCGCTACAATGAGCAGTTCTTC. Translating gives CASSVGGGRYNEQFF. The rearrangement links TRBV9 to TRBJ2-1; D may be TRBD1 (7 bases). CDR1 is SGDLS and CDR2 is YYNGEE in the germline V gene. Trimming pared 2 bases from V and 3 bases from J, leaving 12 bases between. This CDR3 spans 15 amino acids.

This chain links TRBV3-1 (or the pseudogene TRBV3-2) with TRBJ1-1, with D maybe TRBD1 (6 bases). This CDR3 contains 13 residues. Trimming pared 7 bases from V and 3 bases from J, leaving 12 bases between. Germline CDR1 reads LGHDT; CDR2 reads YNNKEL (reference sequence). DNA of the CDR3: TGTGCCAGCAAGGGGGACGGCCACACTGAAGCTTTCTTT. It specifies CASKGDGHTEAFF.

V gene TRBV5-4 combines with J gene TRBJ1-2; D perhaps matches TRBD1 (5 bases). The V end was cut by 0 bases, the J end by 4 bases, with 7 bases between. Germline loops: CDR1 SGHNT, CDR2 YYREEE (reference sequence). The CDR3 length is 13 residues. The CDR3 region is CASSLDQGYGYTF. DNA for the CDR3: TGTGCCAGCAGCTTGGATCAGGGCTATGGCTACACCTTC.

The chain carries TRBV19 and TRBJ2-1; 8 bases fit TRBD1. The CDR3 totals 15 residues. Looked up from germline, CDR1 is LNHDA and CDR2 is SQIVND (reference sequence). Trimming at V came to 1 base and at J to 8 bases, leaving 7 bases not matched to a gene. The CDR3 loop reads CASSIGQGAHHEQFF. The CDR3 DNA reads TGTGCCAGTAGTATAGGGCAGGGGGCGCATCATGAGCAGTTCTTC. The full variable domain, in which reference TRBV19 and TRBJ2-1 provide the parts outside the CDR3, is DGGITQSPKYLFRKEGQNVTLSCEQNLNHDAMYWYRQDPGQGLRLIYYSQIVNDFQKGDIAEGYSVSREKKESFPLTVTSAQKNPTAFYLCASSIGQGAHHEQFFGPGTRLTVL.

This clone turned up a few times. The V and J genes are TRBV6-6 and TRBJ2-7; 14 nucleotides match TRBD2. Looked up from germline, CDR1 is MNHNY and CDR2 is SVGAGI (reference sequence). After removal of 10 bases from V and 7 bases from J, the junction contained 15 bases not matched to a gene. The CDR3 spans 16 residues. This CDR3 is CATSSRGLAGAGEQYF. CDR3 sequence (DNA): TGTGCCACTTCCTCACGGGGACTAGCGGGAGCAGGTGAGCAGTACTTC.

Notes on this clone: Additional DNA sequences in this sample encode the identical CDR3. The chain employs TRBV19 and TRBJ2-5; weak D call: TRBD2 (6 bases). The CDR3 length is 14 residues. CDR1 and CDR2 from the germline V gene are LNHDA and SQIVND (reference sequence). The V end lost 6 bases, the J end lost 5 bases, and 16 bases lay between the germline ends. CDR3 region: CASSTTGTGETQYF. As DNA, the CDR3 is TGTGCCAGTAGCACAACCGGGACTGGGGAGACCCAGTACTTC.

This chain connects TRBV6-4 to TRBJ2-1; D not certain. Germline values: CDR1 MRHNA, CDR2 SNTAGT. V dropped 3 bases and J dropped 6 bases, with 9 bases sitting between them. This CDR3 has 13 amino acids. The CDR3 region has the DNA TGTGCCAGCAGTGAGCTAGTAGGCAATGAGCAGTTCTTC. Its protein is CASSELVGNEQFF.

The chain has TRBV7-2 and TRBJ2-7; possibly TRBD2 for D (6 bases). The CDR3 is 14 amino acids. The V end was cut by 1 base, the J end by 6 bases, with 13 bases between. Germline V gene lookup returns CDR1 SGHTA and CDR2 FQGNSA. The CDR3: CASSLGGAGAEQYF. In DNA form, the CDR3 reads TGTGCCAGCAGCTTAGGCGGGGCCGGGGCCGAGCAGTACTTC.

This chain uses TRBV5-4 with TRBJ2-5; weak D call: TRBD1 (5 bases). V lost 6 bases and J lost 5, with 17 bases in between. Germline V CDR1 and CDR2: SGHNT, YYREEE (reference sequence). The CDR3 consists of 14 residues. CDR3 coding DNA: TGTGCCAGCAAAACCCAGGGAATGCGGGAGACCCAGTACTTC. It codes for CASKTQGMRETQYF.

V usage is TRBV4-3 and J usage is TRBJ1-5; the match to TRBD1 covers 9 bases. Germline-derived CDR1 and CDR2 are LGHNA and YSLEER. CDR3 length equals 15 residues. V was clipped by 4 bases and J by 3 bases; unmatched bases: 4. The CDR3 here is CASSRDRATNQPQHF. The DNA of the CDR3 is TGCGCCAGCAGCCGGGACAGGGCAACCAATCAGCCCCAGCATTTT.

The chain has TRBV28 and TRBJ1-5, with a tentative D call TRBD1 (6 bases). V lost 6 bases and J 7 bases, leaving 16 bases between the germline ends. CDR1 MDHEN and CDR2 SYDVKM come from the germline V gene. The CDR3 totals 14 residues. The CDR3 DNA sequence: TGTGCCAGCAGCATACAGCGGACAGACCAGCCCCAGCATTTT. Translating it yields CASSIQRTDQPQHF.

The chain uses TRBV9 and TRBJ2-2; TRBD1 agrees at 8 bases. The CDR3 totals 14 residues. Per the germline V gene, CDR1 is SGDLS and CDR2 is YYNGEE. The ends lost 2 bases at V and 5 bases at J; junction bases unmatched: 2. The CDR3 spells CASSVTGGTGELFF. CDR3 in DNA: TGTGCCAGCAGCGTCACAGGGGGGACCGGGGAGCTGTTTTTT.

This chain connects TRBV10-3 to TRBJ1-3; D might be TRBD1 (6 bases). The CDR3 covers 16 residues. Germline V gives CDR1 ENHRY, CDR2 SYGVKD. V was clipped by 4 bases and J by 2 bases, with 15 bases between them. Here the CDR3 reads CAISVDRPLAGNTIYF. The CDR3 nucleotides read TGTGCCATCAGTGTGGACAGACCTTTAGCTGGAAACACCATATATTTT.

The DNA of the CDR3 is TGTGCCAGCAGCTTGATGGGGACAGGGCATCAGCCCCAGCATTTT. It encodes CASSLMGTGHQPQHF. V is TRBV5-8 and J is TRBJ1-5; 9 nucleotides agree with TRBD1. This CDR3 is built from 15 residues. V gave up 1 base and J gave up 5 bases; unmatched junction bases: 4. Germline V lookup: CDR1 SGHTS, CDR2 YDEGEE.

The CDR3 loop is CASSALRGNNEQFF. The CDR3 DNA reads TGTGCCAGCAGCGCTCTACGGGGGAACAATGAGCAGTTCTTC. This chain links TRBV7-3 with TRBJ2-1; D might be TRBD2 (6 bases). The CDR3 runs to 14 residues. Germline V gene data show CDR1 as SGHTA and CDR2 as FQGTGA. The V end was cut by 5 bases, the J end by 5 bases, with 13 bases between.

The V gene is TRBV5-4, the J gene TRBJ2-7; TRBD2 matches 9 bases. Germline CDR1 and CDR2: SGHNT and YYREEE (reference sequence). This CDR3 comprises 15 residues. After removal of 4 bases from V and 5 bases from J, the junction contained 10 bases not matched to a gene. The CDR3 DNA follows: TGTGCCAGCAGCGTACCGGGGACTAGCACAAACGAGCAGTACTTC. As protein: CASSVPGTSTNEQYF.

The DNA for the CDR3 is TGTGCCTGGAGTGTTAAGGGAGTACAGACTGAAGCTTTCTTT. Its protein product is CAWSVKGVQTEAFF. V usage is TRBV30 and J usage is TRBJ1-1; D is undetermined. The ends were cut back, 0 bases at V and 5 bases at J, with 13 bases in the middle. CDR1 is GTSNPN and CDR2 is SVGIG in the germline V gene (reference sequence). The CDR3 contains 14 residues. Full variable domain (outside the CDR3, taken from reference TRBV30 and TRBJ1-1): SQTIHQWPATLVQPVGSPLSLECTVEGTSNPNLYWYRQAAGRGLQLLFYSVGIGQISSEVPQNLSASRPQDRQFILSSKKLLLSDSGFYLCAWSVKGVQTEAFFGQGTRLTVV.

The V and J genes are TRBV19 and TRBJ1-6; TRBD1 might be the D (5 bases). Germline assignment: CDR1 LNHDA and CDR2 SQIVND (reference sequence). The CDR3 sequence is 15 residues long. V was shortened by 5 bases and J by 9 bases, with 17 bases between the two germline ends. The CDR3 is CASSFRGHLGSPLHF. Written as DNA, the CDR3 is TGTGCCAGTAGTTTCCGAGGACACCTTGGTTCACCCCTCCACTTT.

J is TRBJ1-3 and V is TRBV6-2 or TRBV6-3; D gene uncertain. Looked up from germline, CDR1 is MNHEY and CDR2 is SVGEGT. The V end lost 1 base, the J end lost 1 base, and 14 bases lay between the germline ends. The CDR3 contains 17 residues. The CDR3 DNA reads TGTGCCAGCAGTTACTTCTCCTTGGCCAGATCTGGAAACACCATATATTTT. This gives the protein CASSYFSLARSGNTIYF.

This chain joins TRBV19 and TRBJ2-3; tentatively, D is TRBD1 (5 bases). V was trimmed by 1 base and J by 1 base, leaving 15 bases between them. This CDR3 spans 17 amino acids. CDR1 is LNHDA, CDR2 SQIVND, per germline (reference sequence). CDR3 DNA sequence: TGTGCCAGTAGTATAGCGGCAGGGCAATTTGGCACAGATACGCAGTATTTT. It yields the protein CASSIAAGQFGTDTQYF. Looking up the rest from reference TRBV19 and TRBJ2-3 gives the full variable domain: DGGITQSPKYLFRKEGQNVTLSCEQNLNHDAMYWYRQDPGQGLRLIYYSQIVNDFQKGDIAEGYSVSREKKESFPLTVTSAQKNPTAFYLCASSIAAGQFGTDTQYFGPGTRLTVL.

The rearrangement joins TRBV30 to TRBJ1-5; D gene uncertain. The V end lost 2 bases, the J end lost 4 bases, and 6 bases lay between the germline ends. Germline V gives CDR1 GTSNPN, CDR2 SVGIG (reference sequence). The CDR3 covers 12 residues. In DNA form, the CDR3 reads TGTGCCTGGAGTCCAAAAAATCAGCCCCAGCATTTT. Residues: CAWSPKNQPQHF.

This sequence joins TRBV28 and TRBJ2-3; weak D call: TRBD1 (6 bases). This CDR3 is 14 amino acids long. Per germline, CDR1 MDHEN and CDR2 SYDVKM. Trimming cost V 2 bases and J 6 bases, with 12 bases left between them. The DNA of the CDR3 is TGTGCCAGCAGTTTACAGGGGCGTGGTGATACGCAGTATTTT. Protein: CASSLQGRGDTQYF.

V is TRBV28 and J is TRBJ1-4; TRBD1 matches at 12 bases. This CDR3 is 17 amino acids long. Trimming removed 6 bases from V and 3 bases from J; junction bases left unmatched: 8. Per germline, CDR1 MDHEN and CDR2 SYDVKM. CDR3 in DNA: TGTGCCAGCAGCCCCCCGGGACAGGGGGCGTCTAATGAAAAACTGTTTTTT. It yields the protein CASSPPGQGASNEKLFF.